The 4 T cell receptor beta chains reported below all come from one sample, sequenced in a study of blood T cells in healthy people across ages. The second PCR ran roughly 7 to 12 cycles with a sample-barcoded 5' primer and J-beta primers. MiXCR, run by TCRdb on the 5' RACE reads, gives a single entry per CDR3 protein. The sample has some 670,000 distinct CDR3 sequences, about 51% seen once. Sequencing was carried out using blood. These receptors came from an elderly woman in good health.

This clonotype was seen once. V is TRBV29-1 and J is TRBJ2-1; the D gene is possibly TRBD1 (5 bases). The CDR3 spans 12 residues. Germline CDR1 is SQVTM and CDR2 is ANQGSEA. The ends were cut back, 2 bases at V and 9 bases at J, with 11 bases in the middle. The CDR3 nucleotides read TGCAGCGTTGAATTCAGGCAGGGTGAGCAGTTCTTC. Amino acids: CSVEFRQGEQFF.

V gene TRBV7-2 combines with J gene TRBJ2-5; possible D gene TRBD1, 5 bases. The CDR3 has 14 amino acids. The V end lost 6 bases, the J end lost 4 bases, and 15 bases lay between the germline ends. The germline V gene encodes CDR1 SGHTA and CDR2 FQGNSA. The CDR3 protein is CASSWGGAGETQYF. The CDR3 DNA reads TGTGCCAGCAGTTGGGGTGGGGCAGGAGAGACCCAGTACTTC.

This chain connects TRBV6-1 to TRBJ1-2, with D possibly being TRBD1 (6 bases). The CDR3 is 12 residues long. CDR1 and CDR2 (germline): MNHNS, SASEGT. The germline V and J ends were trimmed by 10 bases and 4 bases, with 13 bases remaining between them. CDR3 coding DNA: TGTGCCACAGAGACAGGAGTCTATGGCTACACCTTC. Translating gives CATETGVYGYTF.

The rearrangement uses TRBV7-8 and TRBJ2-3; D may match TRBD1 or TRBD2 (6 bases each). The germline V gene encodes CDR1 SGHVS and CDR2 FQNEAQ. Trimming cost V 1 base and J 4 bases, with 21 bases left between them. The CDR3 totals 18 residues. The CDR3 sequence: CASSLGIGGRGVADTQYF. Written as DNA, the CDR3 is TGTGCCAGCAGCTTAGGAATAGGGGGGAGAGGTGTAGCAGATACGCAGTATTTT.